This TCR beta chain was captured in a study of blood T cell repertoires in COVID-19. As for the study in general: The samples span acute and convalescent COVID-19 from the United States, Italy and Spain.

As handled by the study authors: Amplifying reference gene primers gave estimates of nucleated cell counts. Profiling relied on immunoSEQ multiplex PCR, and the TCRdb table lists in-frame clones only, not all of them. Clone size and V and J calls were adopted from that table, with D and trimming inferred from the DNA. The data show about 330,000 clones, about 90% seen once. This CDR3 is 15 amino acids long. V was shortened by 5 bases and J by 4 bases, with 15 bases between the two germline ends. Germline values: CDR1 SGHTA, CDR2 FQGNSA. Participant age was roughly 18 to 90 years, and participants resided in roughly 24 US areas.

Specimen: PBMCs or T cells enriched from blood (not recorded which). The receptor's source is a woman aged 30 to 39 who had recovered from COVID-19. This sequence joins TRBV7-2 and TRBJ1-5; TRBD1 might be the D (5 bases). The CDR3 bases are TGTGCCAGCAGCCCCGGGGGGAGGGGAAATCAGCCCCAGCATTTT. Encoded protein: CASSPGGRGNQPQHF.